This entry features one TCR beta chain sequence. Its target is unknown. V shed 0 bases, J shed 3 bases, and the junction held 0 bases outside the gene matches. The CDR3 runs 13 residues. Germline V gene data show CDR1 as SGHTS and CDR2 as YDEGEE. The data are from a study of early stage breast cancer tumors. Study context: The ER+/PR+/HER2- tumors included roughly eight ductal and a few lobular carcinomas. Average read coverage per sample was roughly 9.1-fold.

Broader study findings: Compared with adjacent normal breast tissue, tumors showed 2 to 2.5-fold greater T cell density and higher clonality.

Clones were read by immunoSEQ multiplex PCR, and TCRdb kept only the in-frame ones, dropping some. The sample contains fewer than 70,000 clones, around three quarters of which appear only once. The chain uses TRBV5-8 and TRBJ2-7, with TRBD2 matching over 7 bases. The clonotype comes from a person between 30 and 45 years old with breast cancer. The specimen sequenced was blood. The CDR3 spells CASSLGEGYEQYF. In DNA form, the CDR3 reads TGTGCCAGCAGCTTGGGGGAGGGCTACGAGCAGTACTTC.